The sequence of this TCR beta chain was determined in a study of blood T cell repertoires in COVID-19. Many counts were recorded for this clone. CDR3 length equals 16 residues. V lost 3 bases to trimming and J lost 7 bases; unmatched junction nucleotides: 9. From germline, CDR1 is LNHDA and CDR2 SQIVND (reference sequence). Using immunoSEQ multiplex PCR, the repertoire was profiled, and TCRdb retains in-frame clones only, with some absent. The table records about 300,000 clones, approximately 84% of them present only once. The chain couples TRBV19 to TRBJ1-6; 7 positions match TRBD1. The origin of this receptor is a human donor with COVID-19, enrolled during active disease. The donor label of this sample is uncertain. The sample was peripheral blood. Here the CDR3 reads CASSIGTARRNSPLHF. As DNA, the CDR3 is TGTGCCAGTAGTATTGGGACAGCACGAAGGAATTCACCCCTCCACTTT.